The next 23 T cell receptor beta chains were all read from a single sample in a study of OX40 agonist ivuxolimab in advanced cancers. TCRdb's copy holds only in-frame clones and misses some; the assay was immunoSEQ multiplex PCR. Here the sample spans 65,000 to 95,000 clones, 65% to 85% being singletons. The sample was CD4+ or CD8+ T cells sorted from blood, taken in a trial of the OX40 agonist ivuxolimab. The receptor source for this set is an adult with an advanced solid tumor such as melanoma, head and neck, liver or kidney cancer.

The rearrangement links TRBV18 to TRBJ1-4; D perhaps matches TRBD1 (6 bases). Germline V CDR1 and CDR2: KGHSH, LQKENI. The CDR3 contains 16 residues. Trimming shortened V by 0 bases and J by 0 bases, and 8 bases separated the two germline ends. The CDR3 DNA sequence: TGTGCCAGCTCACCACCGGGGGCAGCAACTAATGAAAAACTGTTTTTT. This encodes CASSPPGAATNEKLFF.

This clone has more than one count but fewer than ten. The chain employs TRBV7-2 and TRBJ2-6; TRBD1 is a possible D gene (5 bases). V was trimmed by 3 bases and J by 4 bases, leaving 10 bases between them. The CDR3 runs 15 residues. Germline V lookup: CDR1 SGHTA, CDR2 FQGNSA. The CDR3 sequence: CASSFTAGGANVLTF. As DNA, the CDR3 is TGTGCCAGCAGCTTTACGGCAGGGGGGGCCAACGTCCTGACTTTC.

V usage is TRBV11-3 and J usage is TRBJ1-1; 7 bases align to TRBD1. Trimming at V came to 3 bases and at J to 5 bases, leaving 3 bases not matched to a gene. The germline V gene encodes CDR1 SGHNT and CDR2 YENEEA. This CDR3 has 13 residues. CDR3 in DNA: TGTGCCAGCAGCTTCTACAGGGGTACTGAAGCTTTCTTT. Protein product: CASSFYRGTEAFF.

This clone was detected once. The chain links TRBV11-3 to TRBJ2-1, with 7 bases identical to TRBD1. The length of the CDR3 is 13 residues. Germline values: CDR1 SGHNT, CDR2 YENEEA. After removal of 4 bases from V and 5 bases from J, the junction contained 2 bases not matched to a gene. CDR3 DNA sequence: TGTGCCAGCAGCTGGGGGACAGACAATGAGCAGTTCTTC. It codes for CASSWGTDNEQFF.

The chain couples TRBV4-1 to TRBJ2-1; 8 nucleotides line up with TRBD2. This CDR3 region has 15 residues. With 2 bases clipped from V and 12 bases from J, the junction kept 12 bases outside the gene matches. Germline lookup yields CDR1 MGHRA and CDR2 YSYEKL. Here the CDR3 reads CASSQSSGSLTGQFF. Written as DNA, the CDR3 is TGCGCCAGCAGCCAATCTAGCGGGTCCCTTACAGGGCAGTTCTTC.

The table lists this clone with a few counts. The gene calls are TRBV27 and TRBJ2-7; 8 bases map to TRBD1. The CDR3 totals 16 residues. CDR1 MNHEY and CDR2 SMNVEV come from the germline V gene (reference sequence). The junction had 11 bases not matched to a gene; V was cut back by 2 bases and J by 5 bases. CDR3 sequence: CASSLGIWTGLNEQYF. The CDR3 DNA follows: TGTGCCAGCAGTTTAGGTATTTGGACAGGGCTAAACGAGCAGTACTTC.

The chain carries TRBV11-2 and TRBJ2-1, with 11 bases aligning to TRBD2. The trim removed 5 bases at V and 3 bases at J, leaving 15 bases unmatched. Looked up from germline, CDR1 is SGHAT and CDR2 is FQNNGV. This CDR3 comprises 19 residues. The CDR3 sequence is CASSHLAGGQGPYYNEQFF. The CDR3 DNA sequence: TGTGCCAGCAGCCATCTAGCGGGGGGCCAGGGCCCTTACTACAATGAGCAGTTCTTC.

The chain is built from TRBV2 and TRBJ1-1; tentative D call: TRBD1 (5 bases). CDR1 is SNHLY, CDR2 FYNNEI, per germline. The V end lost 8 bases, the J end lost 1 base, and 11 bases lay between the germline ends. CDR3 length: 13 amino acids. The chain's CDR3 is CASRLQGNTEAFF. The CDR3 nucleotides are TGTGCCAGCCGTCTCCAGGGGAACACTGAAGCTTTCTTT. The complete variable domain, with remaining parts taken from reference TRBV2 and TRBJ1-1, reads EPEVTQTPSHQVTQMGQEVILRCVPISNHLYFYWYRQILGQKVEFLVSFYNNEISEKSEIFDDQFSVERPDGSNFTLKIRSTKLEDSAMYFCASRLQGNTEAFFGQGTRLTVV.

This chain links TRBV18 with TRBJ1-1; possibly TRBD1 for D (6 bases). From germline, CDR1 is KGHSH and CDR2 LQKENI. The CDR3 has 15 amino acids. V lost 2 bases to trimming and J lost 4 bases, with 14 bases between them. CDR3 sequence reads: CASSPNRADFTEAFF. The CDR3 DNA reads as TGTGCCAGCTCACCAAACAGGGCGGATTTCACTGAAGCTTTCTTT. Filled out from reference TRBV18 and TRBJ1-1, the complete variable domain reads NAGVMQNPRHLVRRRGQEARLRCSPMKGHSHVYWYRQLPEEGLKFMVYLQKENIIDESGMPKERFSAEFPKEGPSILRIQQVVRGDSAAYFCASSPNRADFTEAFFGQGTRLTVV.

This clone was picked up one time. The chain joins TRBV7-2 to TRBJ2-1; possibly TRBD2 for D (5 bases). This CDR3 has 15 amino acids. In germline, CDR1 is SGHTA, CDR2 FQGNSA. V lost 10 bases and J 8 bases, leaving 24 bases between the germline ends. CDR3 protein: CATCWAGVVRDEQFF. The CDR3, as DNA: TGTGCCACCTGCTGGGCGGGCGTGGTGAGAGATGAGCAGTTCTTC.

This clone was picked up a small number of times. This chain joins TRBV2 and TRBJ2-6; no clear D. CDR3 length: 17 residues. V gave up 6 bases and J gave up 2 bases, with 17 bases separating them. Germline assignment: CDR1 SNHLY and CDR2 FYNNEI. The CDR3 DNA reads TGTGCCAGCAGGGGCAGTTCTACAAGGCCTGGGGCCAACGTCCTGACTTTC. Translating gives CASRGSSTRPGANVLTF.

This chain connects TRBV19 to TRBJ1-5; D is possibly TRBD1 (5 bases). This CDR3 has 14 amino acids. Germline CDR1 and CDR2: LNHDA and SQIVND (reference sequence). V lost 6 bases to trimming and J lost 0 bases, with 9 bases between them. The CDR3 reads CASRTANSNQPQHF. The CDR3 DNA follows: TGTGCCAGTAGGACAGCTAATAGCAATCAGCCCCAGCATTTT.

The rearrangement links TRBV6-5 to TRBJ1-1, with D hard to call. Germline CDR1 MNHEY, CDR2 SVGAGI. Trimming removed 2 bases at V and 4 bases at J, with 11 bases between. This CDR3 has 14 amino acids. CDR3 sequence: CASSYEAGSTEAFF. DNA of the CDR3: TGTGCCAGCAGTTACGAGGCGGGAAGCACTGAAGCTTTCTTT.

This clone was picked up a small number of times. V gene TRBV2 combines with J gene TRBJ2-7, with D possibly matching TRBD2 (5 bases). The germline gives CDR1 SNHLY, CDR2 FYNNEI. The CDR3 runs 15 residues. Trimming left V 6 bases short and J 0 bases short, with 15 bases between. CDR3 sequence (DNA): TGTGCCAGCAGGACCGGGATTTTCAGCTCCTACGAGCAGTACTTC. Residues: CASRTGIFSSYEQYF. Based on the CDR3 plus reference TRBV2 and TRBJ2-7, the full variable domain is EPEVTQTPSHQVTQMGQEVILRCVPISNHLYFYWYRQILGQKVEFLVSFYNNEISEKSEIFDDQFSVERPDGSNFTLKIRSTKLEDSAMYFCASRTGIFSSYEQYFGPGTRLTVT.

This sequence joins TRBV28 and TRBJ1-2; no definite D call. V was trimmed by 1 base and J by 5 bases, leaving 5 bases between them. CDR3 length: 12 residues. Germline V CDR1 and CDR2: MDHEN, SYDVKM. CDR3 bases: TGTGCCAGCAGTTTATATACGTATGGCTACACCTTC. Translated, it gives CASSLYTYGYTF.

The count of this clone is one. J is TRBJ2-5 and V is TRBV5-1; D is unresolved. Trimming shortened V by 1 base and J by 1 base, and 8 bases separated the two germline ends. The CDR3 has 14 residues. Germline V gene data show CDR1 as SGHRS and CDR2 as YFSETQ. CDR3 DNA: TGCGCCAGCAGCTTGTGGGTGACCCAAGAGACCCAGTACTTC. It specifies CASSLWVTQETQYF. Complete variable domain (other parts from reference TRBV5-1 and TRBJ2-5): KAGVTQTPRYLIKTRGQQVTLSCSPISGHRSVSWYQQTPGQGLQFLFEYFSETQRNKGNFPGRFSGRQFSNSRSEMNVSTLELGDSALYLCASSLWVTQETQYFGPGTRLLVL.

The CDR3 region is CASSIEGWNTEAFF. The CDR3 DNA reads TGTGCCAGTAGTATTGAGGGTTGGAACACTGAAGCTTTCTTT. The J gene is TRBJ1-1, the V gene TRBV19; D ambiguous. CDR3 size: 14 residues. Trimming took off 3 bases at V and 1 base at J, with 9 bases between the two ends. Germline V gene data show CDR1 as LNHDA and CDR2 as SQIVND (reference sequence). Supplemented by reference TRBV19 and TRBJ1-1, the full variable domain reads DGGITQSPKYLFRKEGQNVTLSCEQNLNHDAMYWYRQDPGQGLRLIYYSQIVNDFQKGDIAEGYSVSREKKESFPLTVTSAQKNPTAFYLCASSIEGWNTEAFFGQGTRLTVV.

V and J are TRBV20-1 and TRBJ2-7; no definite D call. The CDR3 spans 11 residues. Between the trimmed V and J ends, which lost 6 bases and 4 bases, there was a span of 10 bases. Per the germline V gene, CDR1 is DFQATT and CDR2 is SNEGSKA (reference sequence). CDR3 loop: CSAVEVYEQYF. DNA for the CDR3: TGCAGTGCGGTTGAAGTGTACGAGCAGTACTTC.

The rearrangement links TRBV2 to TRBJ1-1; D gene unclear. V lost 0 bases and J 7 bases, leaving 12 bases between the germline ends. The CDR3 is made up of 14 amino acids. CDR1 is SNHLY, CDR2 FYNNEI, per germline. The CDR3 loop is CASSEARGNGEAFF. As DNA, the CDR3 is TGTGCCAGCAGTGAAGCGCGTGGAAACGGTGAAGCTTTCTTT.

V and J are TRBV18 and TRBJ1-5; a possible D gene is TRBD1 (5 bases). Germline loops: CDR1 KGHSH, CDR2 LQKENI. The V gene lost 6 bases and the J gene lost 5 bases, with 14 bases spanning the gap. This CDR3 comprises 14 residues. This chain's CDR3 is CASSPGRGDQPQHF. The CDR3 DNA is TGTGCCAGCTCCCCGGGGCGGGGAGATCAGCCCCAGCATTTT.

This chain connects TRBV11-2 to TRBJ2-5, with D possibly matching TRBD2 (5 bases). V was trimmed by 1 base and J by 5 bases, leaving 14 bases between them. Germline CDR1 SGHAT, CDR2 FQNNGV. This CDR3 is built from 15 residues. The CDR3 loop reads CASSLGVGRGETQYF. As DNA, the CDR3 is TGTGCCAGCAGCTTAGGAGTGGGTCGAGGGGAGACCCAGTACTTC.

This clone was observed a single time. The chain joins TRBV6-6 to TRBJ1-5; D not certain. Germline-derived CDR1 and CDR2 are MNHNY and SVGAGI (reference sequence). The CDR3 is made up of 14 amino acids. Trimming took 0 bases from V and 5 from J, leaving 8 bases between them. The CDR3 DNA reads TGTGCCAGCAGTTACTCAAGGGCCGATCAGCCCCAGCATTTT. It encodes CASSYSRADQPQHF.

The chain joins TRBV30 to TRBJ1-1; D gene ambiguous. The CDR3 sequence is 14 residues long. Germline assignment: CDR1 GTSNPN and CDR2 SVGIG (reference sequence). Trimming removed 4 bases at V and 3 bases at J, with 15 bases between. As DNA, the CDR3 is TGTGCCTGGACCTTATTGGGGAGGGACACTGAAGCTTTCTTT. This gives the protein CAWTLLGRDTEAFF.